What follows are 29 T cell receptor beta chains derived from one specimen sequenced in a study of OX40 agonist ivuxolimab in advanced cancers. This table comes from immunoSEQ multiplex PCR, and its TCRdb copy is limited to in-frame clones, with some not included. The top ten hold 3.5% to 5% of the sample, which has around 39,000 clones, 88% seen once. Sequences were derived from CD4+ or CD8+ T cells sorted from blood, sampled in a trial of the OX40 agonist ivuxolimab. Receptors originate from an adult with an advanced solid tumor such as melanoma, head and neck, liver or kidney cancer.

The chain joins TRBV4-1 to TRBJ2-3; 8 bases fit TRBD2. The V gene end was trimmed by 4 bases and the J gene end by 2 bases; junction bases not matched to a gene: 8. Germline V gene sequence: CDR1 MGHRA, CDR2 YSYEKL. CDR3 length: 16 amino acids. CDR3 protein: CASSPGPAGVTDTQYF. The CDR3 DNA is TGCGCCAGCAGCCCAGGCCCAGCGGGGGTCACAGATACGCAGTATTTT.

DNA of the CDR3: TGTGCCAGCAGTGATCCACACCTGAACACTGAAGCTTTCTTT. This sequence encodes CASSDPHLNTEAFF. The gene calls are TRBV6-1 and TRBJ1-1; no reliable D call. This CDR3 spans 14 amino acids. Trimming pared 3 bases from V and 0 bases from J, leaving 8 bases between. Germline-derived CDR1 and CDR2 are MNHNS and SASEGT.

This chain connects TRBV30 to TRBJ2-3; D remains unclear. V lost 5 bases and J lost 4, with 10 bases in between. Germline CDR1 reads GTSNPN; CDR2 reads SVGIG (reference sequence). The CDR3 consists of 12 residues. CDR3 in DNA: TGTGCCTGGCAACGCCGGGCAGATACGCAGTATTTT. It encodes CAWQRRADTQYF.

The chain combines TRBV7-9 with TRBJ1-2; TRBD1 is a possible D gene (6 bases). Germline V CDR1 and CDR2: SEHNR, FQNEAQ (reference sequence). The CDR3 has 13 residues. The V end lost 3 bases, the J end lost 4 bases, and 9 bases lay between the germline ends. The CDR3 sequence: CASSLTGGYGYTF. The CDR3 nucleotides are TGTGCCAGCAGCTTGACAGGTGGCTATGGCTACACCTTC.

This chain uses TRBV7-2 with TRBJ2-3; TRBD2 aligns across 7 bases. This CDR3 has 16 residues. The germline V gene has CDR1 SGHTA and CDR2 FQGNSA. Trimming removed 3 bases from V and 2 bases from J; junction bases left unmatched: 8. The CDR3 DNA reads TGTGCCAGCAGCTTTCGGGGGAGGGGCCTCACAGATACGCAGTATTTT. Amino acid sequence: CASSFRGRGLTDTQYF.

The chain combines TRBV9 with TRBJ2-1; D uncertain. Between the trimmed V and J ends, which lost 0 bases and 9 bases, there was a span of 19 bases. This CDR3 is 16 amino acids long. Germline V gives CDR1 SGDLS, CDR2 YYNGEE. CDR3 amino acids: CASSVVSHTPGSEQFF. The CDR3 DNA sequence: TGTGCCAGCAGCGTAGTAAGTCACACACCGGGTAGTGAGCAGTTCTTC.

The rearrangement uses TRBV2 and TRBJ2-2; D is unresolved. The CDR3 length is 13 residues. CDR1 and CDR2 (germline): SNHLY, FYNNEI. The V and J ends lost 6 bases and 3 bases respectively, with 8 bases between them. This CDR3 reads CASRLDYTGELFF. In DNA form, the CDR3 reads TGTGCCAGCAGGCTAGACTACACCGGGGAGCTGTTTTTT.

The V and J genes are TRBV5-1 and TRBJ2-2, with D perhaps matching TRBD1 (6 bases). The CDR3 consists of 14 residues. Per germline, CDR1 SGHRS and CDR2 YFSETQ. V was pared by 6 bases and J by 0 bases, with 9 bases between. The CDR3 DNA is TGCGCCAGCACCGGGACAACGAACACCGGGGAGCTGTTTTTT. Its translation: CASTGTTNTGELFF.

The rearrangement uses TRBV15 and TRBJ2-5; TRBD1 matches at 7 bases. After removal of 0 bases from V and 4 bases from J, the junction contained 14 bases not matched to a gene. The length of the CDR3 is 18 residues. The germline V gene has CDR1 LNHNV and CDR2 YYDKDF (reference sequence). For the CDR3, the DNA is TGTGCCACCAGCAGAGACCTTGCTCACAGGGGTTCAATAGAGACCCAGTACTTC. Translated: CATSRDLAHRGSIETQYF.

A single count supports this clone. The chain is built from TRBV6-5 and TRBJ2-7; 8 bases line up with TRBD1. Germline V gene lookup returns CDR1 MNHEY and CDR2 SVGAGI. Losses at the gene ends were 8 bases for V and 6 bases for J; bases not matched to a gene: 12. The CDR3 spans 14 residues. The CDR3 loop is CASAGTGPAGEQYF. DNA of the CDR3: TGTGCCAGCGCAGGGACAGGACCGGCGGGCGAGCAGTACTTC.

This clone has a handful of counts. The chain joins TRBV13 to TRBJ2-3; 10 nucleotides agree with TRBD2. V lost 5 bases, J lost 2 bases, and 13 bases stayed unmatched. The CDR3 is made up of 18 amino acids. Germline assignment: CDR1 PRHDT and CDR2 FYEKMQ (reference sequence). The CDR3 is CASSGSGGPLGYTDTQYF. CDR3 DNA: TGTGCCAGCAGCGGTAGCGGGGGGCCATTGGGGTACACAGATACGCAGTATTTT.

This clone has just a few counts. The chain links TRBV4-1 to TRBJ1-2, with D unclear. Germline V gene data show CDR1 as MGHRA and CDR2 as YSYEKL. The V gene lost 1 base and the J gene lost 0 bases, with 6 bases spanning the gap. The CDR3 is 14 amino acids. The CDR3 DNA is TGCGCCAGCAGCCAAGTGGCAGCTAACTATGGCTACACCTTC. Its translation: CASSQVAANYGYTF.

CDR3 sequence reads: CASSVDMETQYF. The CDR3 DNA reads TGTGCCAGCAGCGTAGATATGGAGACCCAGTACTTC. The rearrangement links TRBV9 to TRBJ2-5; D is ambiguous. Between the trimmed V and J ends, which lost 0 bases and 5 bases, there was a span of 5 bases. The CDR3 has 12 amino acids. Germline CDR1 reads SGDLS; CDR2 reads YYNGEE.

The rearrangement joins TRBV5-1 to TRBJ2-7, with 9 bases lining up with TRBD1. CDR1 and CDR2 (germline): SGHRS, YFSETQ. The CDR3 runs to 16 residues. After removal of 0 bases from V and 2 bases from J, the junction contained 6 bases not matched to a gene. The CDR3 protein is CASSLGRRQGAYEQYF. The DNA for the CDR3 is TGCGCCAGCAGCTTGGGACGGCGACAGGGGGCCTACGAGCAGTACTTC.

This rearrangement joins TRBV15 to TRBJ2-2; D unclear. Trimming cost V 1 base and J 5 bases, with 11 bases left between them. Germline V gene data show CDR1 as LNHNV and CDR2 as YYDKDF (reference sequence). The CDR3 is 15 amino acids. The CDR3 sequence is CATSRVLASTGELFF. CDR3 in DNA: TGTGCCACCAGCAGAGTACTGGCGAGTACCGGGGAGCTGTTTTTT. Full variable domain (missing parts from reference TRBV15 and TRBJ2-2): DAMVIQNPRYQVTQFGKPVTLSCSQTLNHNVMYWYQQKSSQAPKLLFHYYDKDFNNEADTPDNFQSRRPNTSFCFLDIRSPGLGDTAMYLCATSRVLASTGELFFGEGSRLTVL.

The V and J genes are TRBV28 and TRBJ2-1; 12 bases fit TRBD2. The CDR3 consists of 18 residues. Trimming at V came to 5 bases and at J to 7 bases, leaving 15 bases not matched to a gene. Germline CDR1 reads MDHEN; CDR2 reads SYDVKM. The CDR3 loop is CASSPHRLAGVIGNEQFF. CDR3 DNA sequence: TGTGCCAGCAGTCCCCATAGACTAGCGGGAGTAATAGGGAATGAGCAGTTCTTC. Full variable domain (remainder filled in from reference TRBV28 and TRBJ2-1): DVKVTQSSRYLVKRTGEKVFLECVQDMDHENMFWYRQDPGLGLRLIYFSYDVKMKEKGDIPEGYSVSREKKERFSLILESASTNQTSMYLCASSPHRLAGVIGNEQFFGPGTRLTVL.

A single count supports this clone. The CDR3 loop reads CASSPPDRISYNEQFF. CDR3 bases: TGTGCCAGCTCACCACCGGACAGGATCTCCTACAATGAGCAGTTCTTC. The chain links TRBV18 to TRBJ2-1; 7 bases are shared with TRBD1. The trim removed 0 bases at V and 0 bases at J, leaving 2 bases unmatched. The germline gives CDR1 KGHSH, CDR2 LQKENI. The CDR3 covers 16 residues.

The CDR3, as DNA: TGTGCCAGCACCCTGGACAGGGGGAAAGAGACCCAGTACTTC. It encodes CASTLDRGKETQYF. This chain uses TRBV6-1 with TRBJ2-5; 10 bases agree with TRBD1. The CDR3 spans 14 residues. Germline V gene data show CDR1 as MNHNS and CDR2 as SASEGT. Unmatched junction bases numbered 5, after V lost 7 bases and J lost 3 bases.

This clone has a single count. The chain couples TRBV25-1 to TRBJ2-3; perhaps TRBD2 as D (6 bases). Germline V gives CDR1 MGHDK, CDR2 SYGVNS. V dropped 10 bases and J dropped 1 base, with 9 bases sitting between them. This CDR3 has 12 residues. The CDR3 spells CATSGGTDTQYF. CDR3 in DNA: TGTGCCACCTCGGGGGGCACAGATACGCAGTATTTT. Full variable domain (rest looked up from reference TRBV25-1 and TRBJ2-3): EADIYQTPRYLVIGTGKKITLECSQTMGHDKMYWYQQDPGMELHLIHYSYGVNSTEKGDLSSESTVSRIRTEHFPLTLESARPSHTSQYLCATSGGTDTQYFGPGTRLTVL.

This chain uses TRBV15 with TRBJ1-2; weak D call: TRBD1 (5 bases). Trimming removed 0 bases at V and 7 bases at J, with 18 bases between. This CDR3 is 16 amino acids long. CDR1 is LNHNV and CDR2 is YYDKDF in the germline V gene (reference sequence). CDR3 protein: CATSRDLAGTRGGYTF. Here the CDR3 DNA reads TGTGCCACCAGCAGAGACTTAGCAGGAACAAGGGGTGGCTACACCTTC.

This chain links TRBV2 with TRBJ2-7; D is perhaps TRBD1 (7 bases). Germline lookup yields CDR1 SNHLY and CDR2 FYNNEI. The CDR3 totals 15 residues. V lost 6 bases, J lost 3 bases, and 18 bases lay in between. CDR3 sequence: CASSPDGGGYYEQYF. The CDR3 DNA sequence: TGTGCCAGCAGCCCCGATGGAGGGGGCTACTACGAGCAGTACTTC.

This clone was observed once. V usage is TRBV6-1 and J usage is TRBJ2-3; D gene ambiguous. V was trimmed by 8 bases and J by 4 bases, leaving 13 bases between them. The CDR3 spans 13 residues. CDR1 is MNHNS and CDR2 is SASEGT in the germline V gene. CDR3 nucleotide sequence: TGTGCCAGCGGTACTACCTCAGCAGATACGCAGTATTTT. Translating it yields CASGTTSADTQYF.

The chain has TRBV4-2 and TRBJ2-7; D unclear. From germline, CDR1 is LGHNA and CDR2 YNFKEQ. The CDR3 totals 14 residues. Trimming took 0 bases from V and 2 from J, leaving 8 bases between them. CDR3 nucleotides: TGTGCCAGCAGCCAAGAAGTGACCGCCTACGAGCAGTACTTC. Protein: CASSQEVTAYEQYF.

The rearrangement joins TRBV15 to TRBJ2-2; D gene uncertain. V lost 1 base and J lost 4, with 19 bases in between. This CDR3 spans 18 amino acids. CDR1 is LNHNV and CDR2 is YYDKDF in the germline V gene (reference sequence). This chain's CDR3 is CATSRGTSVAVRTGELFF. The CDR3 DNA is TGTGCCACCAGCAGAGGGACGTCAGTGGCGGTTCGCACCGGGGAGCTGTTTTTT.

The rearrangement links TRBV4-2 to TRBJ2-7; 8 nucleotides align to TRBD2. The germline gives CDR1 LGHNA, CDR2 YNFKEQ. With 1 base clipped from V and 5 bases from J, the junction kept 13 bases outside the gene matches. This CDR3 has 17 amino acids. In DNA form, the CDR3 reads TGTGCCAGCAGCCAAGCCCCCCGGCAAAGCGGGGGTAACGAGCAGTACTTC. Translating gives CASSQAPRQSGGNEQYF.

This clone has just a few counts. The CDR3 DNA reads TGTGCCAGCAGCCGGACAGAGGGGCGAGAAAAACTGTTTTTT. This translates into CASSRTEGREKLFF. The chain recombines TRBV7-8 with TRBJ1-4; maybe TRBD1 (6 bases). The V end lost 5 bases, the J end lost 8 bases, and 15 bases lay between the germline ends. This CDR3 has 14 amino acids. The germline CDR1 and CDR2 sequences are SGHVS and FQNEAQ.

The chain couples TRBV25-1 to TRBJ2-1, with TRBD2 matching over 11 bases. V gave up 5 bases and J gave up 0 bases; unmatched junction bases: 9. In germline, CDR1 is MGHDK, CDR2 SYGVNS. The CDR3 length is 18 residues. CDR3 sequence reads: CASSRGVAGGPSYNEQFF. In nucleotides, the CDR3 is TGTGCCAGCAGTCGAGGGGTAGCGGGGGGGCCCTCCTACAATGAGCAGTTCTTC.

This chain connects TRBV18 to TRBJ1-1; D gene unclear. Looked up from germline, CDR1 is KGHSH and CDR2 is LQKENI. The CDR3 consists of 13 residues. The V end lost 6 bases, the J end lost 7 bases, and 15 bases lay between the germline ends. The CDR3 DNA is TGTGCCAGCTCCCCCCTGAAGACCGGTGAAGCTTTCTTT. As protein: CASSPLKTGEAFF.

The V gene is TRBV4-1, the J gene TRBJ2-2; D is ambiguous. Trimming left V 1 base short and J 1 base short, with 10 bases between. The CDR3 runs 16 residues. The germline V gene has CDR1 MGHRA and CDR2 YSYEKL. CDR3 loop: CASSQGGFLNTGELFF. CDR3 DNA: TGCGCCAGCAGCCAAGGTGGATTTCTGAACACCGGGGAGCTGTTTTTT.